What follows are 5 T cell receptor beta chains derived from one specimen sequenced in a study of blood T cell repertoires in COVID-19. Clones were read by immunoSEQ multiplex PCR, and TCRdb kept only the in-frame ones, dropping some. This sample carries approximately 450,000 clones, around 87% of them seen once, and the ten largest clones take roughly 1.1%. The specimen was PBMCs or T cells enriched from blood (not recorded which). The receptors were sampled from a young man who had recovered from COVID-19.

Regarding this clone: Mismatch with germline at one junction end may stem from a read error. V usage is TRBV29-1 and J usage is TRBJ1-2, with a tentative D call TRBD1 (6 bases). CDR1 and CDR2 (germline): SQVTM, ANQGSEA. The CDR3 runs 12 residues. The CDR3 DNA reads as TGCAGCGTTGAACGGGGGGGCTATAGCTACACCTTC. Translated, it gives CSVERGGYSYTF.

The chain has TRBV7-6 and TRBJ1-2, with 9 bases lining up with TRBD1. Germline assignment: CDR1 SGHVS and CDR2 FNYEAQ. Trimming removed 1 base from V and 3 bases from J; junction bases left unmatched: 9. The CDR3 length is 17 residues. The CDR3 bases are TGTGCCAGCAGCTTAGTACCCCCGGGACAGGGAGACTATGGCTACACCTTC. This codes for CASSLVPPGQGDYGYTF.

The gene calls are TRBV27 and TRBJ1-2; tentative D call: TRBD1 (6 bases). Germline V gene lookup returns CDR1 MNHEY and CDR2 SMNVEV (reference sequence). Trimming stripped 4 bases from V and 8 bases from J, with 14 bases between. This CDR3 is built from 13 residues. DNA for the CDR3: TGTGCCAGCAGTTCCCTAGGGGGAACGGGCTACACCTTC. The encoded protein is CASSSLGGTGYTF.

The CDR3 here is CASSFRQGWSSTDTQYF. DNA for the CDR3: TGTGCCAGCAGCTTTCGACAGGGATGGAGTAGCACAGATACGCAGTATTTT. The V and J genes are TRBV5-4 and TRBJ2-3, with 7 bases matching TRBD1. The CDR3 sequence is 17 residues long. The V gene's germline CDR1 is SGHNT and CDR2 YYREEE (reference sequence). The V gene end was trimmed by 2 bases and the J gene end by 0 bases; junction bases not matched to a gene: 9.

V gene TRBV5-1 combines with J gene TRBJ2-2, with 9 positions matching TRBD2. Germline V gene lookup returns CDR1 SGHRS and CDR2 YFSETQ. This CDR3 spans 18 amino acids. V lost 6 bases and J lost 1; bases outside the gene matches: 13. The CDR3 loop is CASNTLPSGTLNTGELFF. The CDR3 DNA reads TGCGCCAGCAACACCCTCCCTAGCGGGACCCTGAACACCGGGGAGCTGTTTTTT.